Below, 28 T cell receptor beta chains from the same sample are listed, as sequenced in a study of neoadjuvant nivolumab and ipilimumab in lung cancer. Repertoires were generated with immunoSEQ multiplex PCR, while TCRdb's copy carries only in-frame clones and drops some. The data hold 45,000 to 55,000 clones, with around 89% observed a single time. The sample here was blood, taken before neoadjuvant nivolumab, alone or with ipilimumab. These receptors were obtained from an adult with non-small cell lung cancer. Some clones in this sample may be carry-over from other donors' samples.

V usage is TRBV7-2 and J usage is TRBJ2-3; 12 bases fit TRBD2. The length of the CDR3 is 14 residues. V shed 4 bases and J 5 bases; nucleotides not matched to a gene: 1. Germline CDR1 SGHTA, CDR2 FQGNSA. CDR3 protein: CASSSGLAGDTQYF. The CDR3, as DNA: TGTGCCAGCAGCTCGGGACTAGCGGGAGATACGCAGTATTTT.

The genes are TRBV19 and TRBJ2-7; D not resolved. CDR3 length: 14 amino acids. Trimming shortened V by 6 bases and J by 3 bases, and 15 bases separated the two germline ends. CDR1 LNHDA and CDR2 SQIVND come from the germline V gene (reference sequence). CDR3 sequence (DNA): TGTGCCAGTAGCCAGACTGGCCAGAGCTACGAGCAGTACTTC. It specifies CASSQTGQSYEQYF.

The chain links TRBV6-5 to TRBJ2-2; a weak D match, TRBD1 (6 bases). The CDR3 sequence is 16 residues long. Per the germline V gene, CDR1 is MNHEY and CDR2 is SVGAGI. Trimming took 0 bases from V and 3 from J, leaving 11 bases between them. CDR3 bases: TGTGCCAGCAGTTACTCGGGGGCACGGGACACCGGGGAGCTGTTTTTT. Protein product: CASSYSGARDTGELFF.

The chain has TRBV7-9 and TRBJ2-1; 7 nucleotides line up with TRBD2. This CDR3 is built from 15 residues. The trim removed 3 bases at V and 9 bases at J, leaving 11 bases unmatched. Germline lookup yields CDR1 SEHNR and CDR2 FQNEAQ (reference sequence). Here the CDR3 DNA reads TGTGCCAGCAGCTTGGCGGGACTACCGCTTGGTGAGCAGTTCTTC. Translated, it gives CASSLAGLPLGEQFF.

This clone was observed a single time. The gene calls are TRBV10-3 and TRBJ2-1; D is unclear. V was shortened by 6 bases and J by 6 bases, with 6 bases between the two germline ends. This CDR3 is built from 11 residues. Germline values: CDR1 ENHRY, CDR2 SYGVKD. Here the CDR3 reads CAISGVNEQFF. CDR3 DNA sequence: TGTGCCATCAGCGGAGTCAATGAGCAGTTCTTC.

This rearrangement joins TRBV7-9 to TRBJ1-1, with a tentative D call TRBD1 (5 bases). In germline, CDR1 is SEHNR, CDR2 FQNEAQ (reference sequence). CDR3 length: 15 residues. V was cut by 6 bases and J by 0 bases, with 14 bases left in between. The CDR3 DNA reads TGTGCCAGCAGACCCTCGACAGAGCTGAACACTGAAGCTTTCTTT. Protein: CASRPSTELNTEAFF.

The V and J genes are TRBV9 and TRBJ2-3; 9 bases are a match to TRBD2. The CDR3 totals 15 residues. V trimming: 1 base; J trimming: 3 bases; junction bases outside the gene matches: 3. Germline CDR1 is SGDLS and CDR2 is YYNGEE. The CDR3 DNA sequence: TGTGCCAGCAGCGTATTAGCGGGAGTAACAGATACGCAGTATTTT. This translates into CASSVLAGVTDTQYF. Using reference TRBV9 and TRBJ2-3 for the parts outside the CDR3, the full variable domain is DSGVTQTPKHLITATGQRVTLRCSPRSGDLSVYWYQQSLDQGLQFLIQYYNGEERAKGNILERFSAQQFPDLHSELNLSSLELGDSALYFCASSVLAGVTDTQYFGPGTRLTVL.

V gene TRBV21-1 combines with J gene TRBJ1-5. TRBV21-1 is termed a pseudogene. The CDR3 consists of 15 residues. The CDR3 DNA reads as TGTGCCAGCAAATGGGGAGGGGTTAGCAATCAGCCCCAGCATTTT. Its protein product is CASKWGGVSNQPQHF.

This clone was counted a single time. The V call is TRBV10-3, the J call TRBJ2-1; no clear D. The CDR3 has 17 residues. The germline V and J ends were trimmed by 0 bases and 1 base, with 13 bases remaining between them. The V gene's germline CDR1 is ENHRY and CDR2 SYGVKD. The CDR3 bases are TGTGCCATCAGTGAGTCATGGGCAGGCGGTTCCTACAATGAGCAGTTCTTC. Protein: CAISESWAGGSYNEQFF.

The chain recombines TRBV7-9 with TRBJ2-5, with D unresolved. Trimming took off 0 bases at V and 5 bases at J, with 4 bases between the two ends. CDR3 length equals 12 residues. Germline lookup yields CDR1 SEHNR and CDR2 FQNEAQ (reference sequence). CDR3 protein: CASSLAGETQYF. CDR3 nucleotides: TGTGCCAGCAGCTTAGCGGGGGAGACCCAGTACTTC. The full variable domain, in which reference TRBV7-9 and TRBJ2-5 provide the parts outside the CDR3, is DTGVSQNPRHKITKRGQNVTFRCDPISEHNRLYWYRQTLGQGPEFLTYFQNEAQLEKSRLLSDRFSAERPKGSFSTLEIQRTEQGDSAMYLCASSLAGETQYFGPGTRLLVL.

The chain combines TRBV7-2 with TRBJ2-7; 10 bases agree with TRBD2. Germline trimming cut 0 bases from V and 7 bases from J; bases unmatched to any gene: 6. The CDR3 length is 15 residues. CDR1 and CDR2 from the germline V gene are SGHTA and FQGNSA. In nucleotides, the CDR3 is TGTGCCAGCAGCTTAGCTCTAGCGGGGGTGGGGGAGCAGTACTTC. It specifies CASSLALAGVGEQYF.

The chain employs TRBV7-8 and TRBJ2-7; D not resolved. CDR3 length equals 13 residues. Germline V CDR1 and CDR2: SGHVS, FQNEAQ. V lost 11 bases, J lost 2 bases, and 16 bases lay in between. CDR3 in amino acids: CAVAIGPTYEQYF. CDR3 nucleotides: TGTGCCGTCGCGATTGGCCCCACCTACGAGCAGTACTTC.

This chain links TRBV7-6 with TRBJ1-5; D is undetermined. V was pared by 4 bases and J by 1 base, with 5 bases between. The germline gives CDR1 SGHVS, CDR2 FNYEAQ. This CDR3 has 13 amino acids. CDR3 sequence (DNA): TGTGCCAGCAGCTCGGACAGCAATCAGCCCCAGCATTTT. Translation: CASSSDSNQPQHF.

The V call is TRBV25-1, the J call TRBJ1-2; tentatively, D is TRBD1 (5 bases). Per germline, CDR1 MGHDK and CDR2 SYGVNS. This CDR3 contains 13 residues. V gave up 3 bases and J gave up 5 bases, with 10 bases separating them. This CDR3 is CASSEAQGYGYTF. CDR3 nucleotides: TGTGCCAGCAGTGAGGCCCAGGGATATGGCTACACCTTC.

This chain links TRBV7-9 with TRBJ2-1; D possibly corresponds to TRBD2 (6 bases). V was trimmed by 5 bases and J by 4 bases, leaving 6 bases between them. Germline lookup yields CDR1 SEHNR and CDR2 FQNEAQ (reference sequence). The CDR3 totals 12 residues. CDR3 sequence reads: CASSSGYNEQFF. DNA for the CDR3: TGTGCCAGCAGCAGCGGGTACAATGAGCAGTTCTTC.

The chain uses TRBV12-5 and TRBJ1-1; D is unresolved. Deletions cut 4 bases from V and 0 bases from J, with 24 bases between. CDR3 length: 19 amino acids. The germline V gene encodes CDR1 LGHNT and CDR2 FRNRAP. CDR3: CASGSPQDRSERLNTEAFF. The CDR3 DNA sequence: TGTGCTAGTGGTTCCCCGCAGGATAGATCCGAGAGACTGAACACTGAAGCTTTCTTT.

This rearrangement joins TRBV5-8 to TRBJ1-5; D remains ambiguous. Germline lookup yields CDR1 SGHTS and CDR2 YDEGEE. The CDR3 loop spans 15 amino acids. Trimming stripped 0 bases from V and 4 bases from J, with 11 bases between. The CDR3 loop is CASSLGVFRNQPQHF. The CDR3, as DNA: TGTGCCAGCAGCTTGGGTGTATTTAGAAATCAGCCCCAGCATTTT.

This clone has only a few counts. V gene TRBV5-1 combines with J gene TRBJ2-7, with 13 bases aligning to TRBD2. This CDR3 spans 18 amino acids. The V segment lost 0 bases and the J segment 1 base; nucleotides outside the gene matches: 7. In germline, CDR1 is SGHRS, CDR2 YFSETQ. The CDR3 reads CASSLERTSGSWSYEQYF. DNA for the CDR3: TGCGCCAGCAGCTTGGAAAGGACTAGCGGGAGCTGGTCCTACGAGCAGTACTTC.

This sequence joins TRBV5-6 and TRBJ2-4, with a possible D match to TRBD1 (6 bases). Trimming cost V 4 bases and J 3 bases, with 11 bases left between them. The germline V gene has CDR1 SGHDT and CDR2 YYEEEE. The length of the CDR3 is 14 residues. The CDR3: CASSQTGFKNIQYF. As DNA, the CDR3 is TGTGCCAGCAGCCAGACAGGATTCAAAAACATTCAGTACTTC.

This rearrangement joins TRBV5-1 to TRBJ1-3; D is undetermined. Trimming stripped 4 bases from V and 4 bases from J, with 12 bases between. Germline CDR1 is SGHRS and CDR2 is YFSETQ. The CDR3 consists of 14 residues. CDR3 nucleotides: TGCGCCAGCAGCCCGGGGTCGAGGGGAAACACCATATATTTT. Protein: CASSPGSRGNTIYF. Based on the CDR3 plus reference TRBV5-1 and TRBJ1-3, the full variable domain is KAGVTQTPRYLIKTRGQQVTLSCSPISGHRSVSWYQQTPGQGLQFLFEYFSETQRNKGNFPGRFSGRQFSNSRSEMNVSTLELGDSALYLCASSPGSRGNTIYFGEGSWLTVV.

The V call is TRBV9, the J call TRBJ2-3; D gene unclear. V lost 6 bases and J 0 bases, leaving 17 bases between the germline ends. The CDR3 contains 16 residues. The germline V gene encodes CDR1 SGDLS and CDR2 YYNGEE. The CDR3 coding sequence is TGTGCCAGCACCAAGACCACTGGCGGTAGCACAGATACGCAGTATTTT. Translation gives CASTKTTGGSTDTQYF.

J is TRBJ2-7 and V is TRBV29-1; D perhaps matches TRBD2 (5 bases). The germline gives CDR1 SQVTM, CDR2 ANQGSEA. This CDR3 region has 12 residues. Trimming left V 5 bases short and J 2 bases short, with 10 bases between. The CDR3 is CSVSSGAYEQYF. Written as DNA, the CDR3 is TGCAGCGTTTCAAGCGGAGCCTACGAGCAGTACTTC.

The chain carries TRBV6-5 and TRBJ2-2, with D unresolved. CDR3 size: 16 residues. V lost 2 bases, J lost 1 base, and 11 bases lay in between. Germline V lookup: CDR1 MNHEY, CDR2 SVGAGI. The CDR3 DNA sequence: TGTGCCAGCAGTTACCAACGGTCCCAGAACACCGGGGAGCTGTTTTTT. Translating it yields CASSYQRSQNTGELFF.

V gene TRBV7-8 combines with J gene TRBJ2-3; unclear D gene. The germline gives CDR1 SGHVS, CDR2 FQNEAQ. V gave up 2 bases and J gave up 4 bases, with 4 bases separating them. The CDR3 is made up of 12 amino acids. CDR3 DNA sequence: TGTGCCAGCAGCTTAAATGCAGATACGCAGTATTTT. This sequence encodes CASSLNADTQYF.

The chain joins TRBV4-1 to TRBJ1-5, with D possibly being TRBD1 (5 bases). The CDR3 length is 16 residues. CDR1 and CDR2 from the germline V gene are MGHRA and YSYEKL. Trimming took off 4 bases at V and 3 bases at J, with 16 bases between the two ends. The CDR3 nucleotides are TGCGCCAGCAGCCTGACGCCGGGGGAATTCAATCAGCCCCAGCATTTT. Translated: CASSLTPGEFNQPQHF.

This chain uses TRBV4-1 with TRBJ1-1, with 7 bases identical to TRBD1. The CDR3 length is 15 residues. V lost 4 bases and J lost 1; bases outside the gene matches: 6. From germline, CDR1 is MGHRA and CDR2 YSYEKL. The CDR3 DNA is TGCGCCAGCAGCCGACCCGGACAGGAGAACACTGAAGCTTTCTTT. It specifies CASSRPGQENTEAFF.

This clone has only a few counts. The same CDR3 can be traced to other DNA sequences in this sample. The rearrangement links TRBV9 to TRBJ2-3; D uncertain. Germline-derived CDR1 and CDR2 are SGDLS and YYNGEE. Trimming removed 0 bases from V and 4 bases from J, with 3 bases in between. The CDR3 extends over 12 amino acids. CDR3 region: CASSVGSDTQYF. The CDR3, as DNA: TGTGCCAGCAGCGTAGGGTCAGATACGCAGTATTTT.

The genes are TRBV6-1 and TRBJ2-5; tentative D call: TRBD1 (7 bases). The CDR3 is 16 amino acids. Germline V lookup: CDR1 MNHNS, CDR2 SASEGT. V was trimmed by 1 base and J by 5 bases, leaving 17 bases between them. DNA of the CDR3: TGTGCCAGCAGTGAAGAGGGGGCGGGGCGGTGGGAGACCCAGTACTTC. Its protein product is CASSEEGAGRWETQYF.